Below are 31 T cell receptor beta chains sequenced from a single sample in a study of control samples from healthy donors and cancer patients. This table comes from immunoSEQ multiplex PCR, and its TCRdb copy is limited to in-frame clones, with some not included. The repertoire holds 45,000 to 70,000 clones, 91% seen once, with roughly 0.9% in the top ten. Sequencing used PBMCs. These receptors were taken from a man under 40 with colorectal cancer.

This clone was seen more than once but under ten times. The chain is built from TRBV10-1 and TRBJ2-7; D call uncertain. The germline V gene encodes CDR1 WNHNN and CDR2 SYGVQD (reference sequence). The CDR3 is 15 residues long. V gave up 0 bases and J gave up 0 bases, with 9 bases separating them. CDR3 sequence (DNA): TGCGCCAGCAGTGAGTCACGGCTTAGCTCCTACGAGCAGTACGTC. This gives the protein CASSESRLSSYEQYV.

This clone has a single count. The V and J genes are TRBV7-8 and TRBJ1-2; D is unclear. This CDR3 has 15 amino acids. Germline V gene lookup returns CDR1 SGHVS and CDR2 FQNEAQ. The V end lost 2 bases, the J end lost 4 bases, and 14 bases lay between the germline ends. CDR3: CASSLPSTATYGYTF. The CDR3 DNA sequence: TGTGCCAGCAGCTTACCTTCGACCGCGACCTATGGCTACACCTTC.

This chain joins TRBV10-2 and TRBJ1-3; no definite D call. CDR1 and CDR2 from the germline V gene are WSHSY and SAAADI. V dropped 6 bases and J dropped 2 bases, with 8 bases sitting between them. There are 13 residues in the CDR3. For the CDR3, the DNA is TGCGCCAGCAGGGAGGTGGCTGGAAACACCATATATTTT. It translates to CASREVAGNTIYF.

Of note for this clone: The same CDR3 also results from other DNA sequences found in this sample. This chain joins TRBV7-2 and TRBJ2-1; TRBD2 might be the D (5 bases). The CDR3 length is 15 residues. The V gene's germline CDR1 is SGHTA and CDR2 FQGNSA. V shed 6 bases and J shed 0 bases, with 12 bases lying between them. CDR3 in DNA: TGTGCCAGCAGTTTGGACTGGAGCTCCTACAATGAGCAGTTCTTC. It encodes CASSLDWSSYNEQFF.

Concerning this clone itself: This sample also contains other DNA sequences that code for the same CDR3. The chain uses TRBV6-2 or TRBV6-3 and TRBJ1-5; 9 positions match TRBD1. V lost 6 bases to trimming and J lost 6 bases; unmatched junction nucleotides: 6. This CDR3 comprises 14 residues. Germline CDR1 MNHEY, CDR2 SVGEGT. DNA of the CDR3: TGTGCCAGCAGCAAGACAGGGGGGGGTCAGCCCCAGCATTTT. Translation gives CASSKTGGGQPQHF.

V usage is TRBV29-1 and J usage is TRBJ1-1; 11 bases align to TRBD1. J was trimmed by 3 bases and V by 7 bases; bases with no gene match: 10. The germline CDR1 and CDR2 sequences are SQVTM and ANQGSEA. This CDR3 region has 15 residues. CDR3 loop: CSGSGTGGTYTEAFF. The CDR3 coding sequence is TGCAGCGGCTCCGGGACAGGGGGTACTTACACTGAAGCTTTCTTT.

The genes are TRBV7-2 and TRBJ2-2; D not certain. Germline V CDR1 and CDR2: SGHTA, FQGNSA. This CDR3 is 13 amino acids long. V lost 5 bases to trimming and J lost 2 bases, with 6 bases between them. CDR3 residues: CASSPRNTGELFF. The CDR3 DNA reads TGTGCCAGCAGCCCCCGAAACACCGGGGAGCTGTTTTTT.

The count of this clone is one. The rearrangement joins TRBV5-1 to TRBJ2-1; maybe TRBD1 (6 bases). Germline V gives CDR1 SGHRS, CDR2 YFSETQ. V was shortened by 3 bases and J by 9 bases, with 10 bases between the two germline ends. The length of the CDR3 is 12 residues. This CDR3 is CASSWGQGEQFF. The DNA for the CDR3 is TGCGCCAGCAGCTGGGGGCAGGGTGAGCAGTTCTTC.

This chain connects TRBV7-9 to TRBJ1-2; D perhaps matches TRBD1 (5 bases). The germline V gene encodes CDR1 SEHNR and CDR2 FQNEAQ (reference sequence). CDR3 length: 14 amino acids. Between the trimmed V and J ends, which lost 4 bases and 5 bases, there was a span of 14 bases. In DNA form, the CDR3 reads TGTGCCAGCAGCTCCTCCCGGGACCTTTATGGCTACACCTTC. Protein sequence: CASSSSRDLYGYTF.

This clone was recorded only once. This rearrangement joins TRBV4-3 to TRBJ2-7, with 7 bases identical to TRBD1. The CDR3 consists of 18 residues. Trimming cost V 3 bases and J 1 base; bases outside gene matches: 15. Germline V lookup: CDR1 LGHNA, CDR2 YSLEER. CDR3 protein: CASSQHEQGTVNSYEQYF. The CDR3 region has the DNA TGCGCCAGCAGCCAGCATGAACAAGGGACAGTGAATTCCTACGAGCAGTACTTC.

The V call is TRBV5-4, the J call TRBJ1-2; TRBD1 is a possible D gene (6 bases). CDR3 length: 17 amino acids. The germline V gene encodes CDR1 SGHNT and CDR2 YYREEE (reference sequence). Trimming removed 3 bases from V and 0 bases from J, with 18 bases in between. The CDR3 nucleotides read TGTGCCAGCAGCTCGATGGGGTCCTGGACAGCTAACTATGGCTACACCTTC. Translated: CASSSMGSWTANYGYTF.

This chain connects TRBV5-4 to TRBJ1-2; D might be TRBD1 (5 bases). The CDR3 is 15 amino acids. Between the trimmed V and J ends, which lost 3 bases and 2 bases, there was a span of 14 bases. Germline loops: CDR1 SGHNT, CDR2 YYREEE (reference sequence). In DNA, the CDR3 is TGTGCCAGCAGCTCCAGACCCAAGGGGAACTATGGCTACACCTTC. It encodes CASSSRPKGNYGYTF.

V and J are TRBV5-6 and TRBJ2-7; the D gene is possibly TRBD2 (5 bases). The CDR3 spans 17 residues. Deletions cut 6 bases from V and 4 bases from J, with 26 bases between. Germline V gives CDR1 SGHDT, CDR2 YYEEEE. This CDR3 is CASNKRGPLFLDYEQYF. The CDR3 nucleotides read TGTGCCAGCAACAAAAGAGGGCCCCTCTTTCTTGATTACGAGCAGTACTTC.

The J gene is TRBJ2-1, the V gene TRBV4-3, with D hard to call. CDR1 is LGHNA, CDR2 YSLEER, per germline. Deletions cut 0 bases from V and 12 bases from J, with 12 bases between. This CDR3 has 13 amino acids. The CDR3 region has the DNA TGCGCCAGCAGCCAAGATCCGGCGACTGGGCAGTTCTTC. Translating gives CASSQDPATGQFF.

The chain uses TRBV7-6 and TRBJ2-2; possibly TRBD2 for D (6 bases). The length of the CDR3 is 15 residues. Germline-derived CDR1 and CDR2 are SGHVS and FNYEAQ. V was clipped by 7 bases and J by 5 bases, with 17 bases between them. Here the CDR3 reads CASNPVAGGTGELFF. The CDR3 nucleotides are TGTGCCAGCAACCCGGTAGCAGGAGGGACCGGGGAGCTGTTTTTT.

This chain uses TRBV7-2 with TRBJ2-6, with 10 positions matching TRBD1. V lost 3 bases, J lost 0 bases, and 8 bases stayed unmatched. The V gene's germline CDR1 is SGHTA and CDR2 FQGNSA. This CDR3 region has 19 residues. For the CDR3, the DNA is TGTGCCAGCAGCTTGGACAGGGGGTTCCCCAGCTCTGGGGCCAACGTCCTGACTTTC. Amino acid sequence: CASSLDRGFPSSGANVLTF.

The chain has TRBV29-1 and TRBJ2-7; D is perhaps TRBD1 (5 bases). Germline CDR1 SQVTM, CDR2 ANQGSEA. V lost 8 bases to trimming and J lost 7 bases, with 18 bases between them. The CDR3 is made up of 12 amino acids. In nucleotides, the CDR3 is TGCAGCATAAAGACAGACCCATCTGAGCAGTACTTC. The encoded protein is CSIKTDPSEQYF.

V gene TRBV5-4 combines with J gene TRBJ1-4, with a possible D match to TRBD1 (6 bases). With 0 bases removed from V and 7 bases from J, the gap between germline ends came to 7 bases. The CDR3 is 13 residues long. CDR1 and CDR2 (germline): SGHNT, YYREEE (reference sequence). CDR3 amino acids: CASSLGGGEKLFF. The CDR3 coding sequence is TGTGCCAGCAGCTTGGGAGGGGGTGAAAAACTGTTTTTT. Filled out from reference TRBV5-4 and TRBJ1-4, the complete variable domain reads ETGVTQSPTHLIKTRGQQVTLRCSSQSGHNTVSWYQQALGQGPQFIFQYYREEENGRGNFPPRFSGLQFPNYSSELNVNALELDDSALYLCASSLGGGEKLFFGSGTQLSVL.

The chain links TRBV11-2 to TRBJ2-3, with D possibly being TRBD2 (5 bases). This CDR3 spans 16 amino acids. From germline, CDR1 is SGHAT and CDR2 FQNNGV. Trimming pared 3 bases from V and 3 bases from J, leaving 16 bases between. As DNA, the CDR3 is TGTGCCAGCAGCTTCAAGGGAATTAGAGGGACAGATACGCAGTATTTT. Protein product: CASSFKGIRGTDTQYF.

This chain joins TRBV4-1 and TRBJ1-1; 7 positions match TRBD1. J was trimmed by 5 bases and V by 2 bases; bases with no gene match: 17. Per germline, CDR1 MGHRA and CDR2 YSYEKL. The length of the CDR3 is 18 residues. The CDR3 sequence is CASSQLYLGQPLRTEAFF. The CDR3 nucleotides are TGCGCCAGCAGCCAACTATACTTGGGACAGCCCCTGAGGACTGAAGCTTTCTTT.

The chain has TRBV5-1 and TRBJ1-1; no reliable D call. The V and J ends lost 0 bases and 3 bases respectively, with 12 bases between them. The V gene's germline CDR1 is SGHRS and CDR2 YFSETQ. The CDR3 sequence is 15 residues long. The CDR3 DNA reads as TGCGCCAGCAGCTTGGGACGGGCGGCACACACTGAAGCTTTCTTT. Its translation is CASSLGRAAHTEAFF.

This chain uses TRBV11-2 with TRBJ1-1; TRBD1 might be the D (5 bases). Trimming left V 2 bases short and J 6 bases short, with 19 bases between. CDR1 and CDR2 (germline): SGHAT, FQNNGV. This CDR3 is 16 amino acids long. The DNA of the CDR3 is TGTGCCAGCAGCTTAAATTGGCTCCCGGGGGGGGCTGAAGCTTTCTTT. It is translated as CASSLNWLPGGAEAFF.

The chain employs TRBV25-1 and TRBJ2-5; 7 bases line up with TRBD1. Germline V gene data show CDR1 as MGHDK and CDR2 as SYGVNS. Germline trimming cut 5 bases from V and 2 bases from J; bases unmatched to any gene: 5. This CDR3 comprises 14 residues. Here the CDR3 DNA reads TGTGCCAGCAGTCCTCGGACAGGACAAGAGACCCAGTACTTC. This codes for CASSPRTGQETQYF. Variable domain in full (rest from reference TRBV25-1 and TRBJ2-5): EADIYQTPRYLVIGTGKKITLECSQTMGHDKMYWYQQDPGMELHLIHYSYGVNSTEKGDLSSESTVSRIRTEHFPLTLESARPSHTSQYLCASSPRTGQETQYFGPGTRLLVL.

The CDR3, as DNA: TGCGCCAGCAGCTTGGGTAGGGATTCACCCCTCCACTTT. Its protein is CASSLGRDSPLHF. The chain is built from TRBV5-1 and TRBJ1-6; D not resolved. CDR1 is SGHRS and CDR2 is YFSETQ in the germline V gene. The V end was cut by 0 bases, the J end by 8 bases, with 6 bases between. The CDR3 covers 13 residues.

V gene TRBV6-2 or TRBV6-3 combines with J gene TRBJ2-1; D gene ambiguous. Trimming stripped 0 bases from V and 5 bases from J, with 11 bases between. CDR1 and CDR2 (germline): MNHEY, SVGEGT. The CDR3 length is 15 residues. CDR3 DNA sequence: TGTGCCAGCAGTTACTCAATCGGATTCCACAATGAGCAGTTCTTC. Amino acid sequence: CASSYSIGFHNEQFF.

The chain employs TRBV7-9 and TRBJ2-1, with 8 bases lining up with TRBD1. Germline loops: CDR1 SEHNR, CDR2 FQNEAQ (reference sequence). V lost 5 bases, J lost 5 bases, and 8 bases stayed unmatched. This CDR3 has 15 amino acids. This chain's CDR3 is CASSTWTGLHNEQFF. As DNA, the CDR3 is TGTGCCAGCAGCACCTGGACAGGGTTGCACAATGAGCAGTTCTTC.

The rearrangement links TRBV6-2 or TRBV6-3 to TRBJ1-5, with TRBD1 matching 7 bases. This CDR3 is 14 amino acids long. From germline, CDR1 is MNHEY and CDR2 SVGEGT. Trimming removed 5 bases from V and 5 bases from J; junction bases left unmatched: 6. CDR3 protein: CASSPTDRDQPQHF. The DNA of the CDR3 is TGTGCCAGCAGTCCAACAGACAGGGATCAGCCCCAGCATTTT.

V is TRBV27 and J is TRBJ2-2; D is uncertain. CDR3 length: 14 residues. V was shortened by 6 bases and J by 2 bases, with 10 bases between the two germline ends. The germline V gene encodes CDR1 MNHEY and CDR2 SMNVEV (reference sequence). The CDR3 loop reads CASSFWGNTGELFF. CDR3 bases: TGTGCCAGCAGCTTCTGGGGAAACACCGGGGAGCTGTTTTTT.

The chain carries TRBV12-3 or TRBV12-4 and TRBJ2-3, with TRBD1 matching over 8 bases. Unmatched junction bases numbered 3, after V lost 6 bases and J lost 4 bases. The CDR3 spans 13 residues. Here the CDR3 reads CASRDREADTQYF. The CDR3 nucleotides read TGTGCCAGCAGGGACAGGGAAGCAGATACGCAGTATTTT.

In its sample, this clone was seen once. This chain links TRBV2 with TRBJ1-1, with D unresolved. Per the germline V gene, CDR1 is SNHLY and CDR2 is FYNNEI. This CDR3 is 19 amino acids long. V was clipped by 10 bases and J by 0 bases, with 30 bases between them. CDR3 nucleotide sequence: TGTGCCACTAAAGGTGATATGGTCGGATTTGCTTTATTGAACACTGAAGCTTTCTTT. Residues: CATKGDMVGFALLNTEAFF.

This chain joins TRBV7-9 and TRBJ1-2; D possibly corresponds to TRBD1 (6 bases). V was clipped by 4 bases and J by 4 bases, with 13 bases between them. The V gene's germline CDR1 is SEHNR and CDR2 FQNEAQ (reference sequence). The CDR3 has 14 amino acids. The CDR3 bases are TGTGCCAGCAGCTACCCCGGGACATTCTATGGCTACACCTTC. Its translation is CASSYPGTFYGYTF.